These T cell receptor beta chains were read from a single sample in a study of T cell responses to AZD1222 COVID-19 vaccine. The protocol was immunoSEQ multiplex PCR, while the TCRdb copy is restricted to in-frame clones and leaves out a portion. This sample carries 150,000 to 200,000 clones, around 94% of them seen once, and the ten largest clones take 0.64%. Material: peripheral blood, obtained on day 0 of AZD1222 vaccination. These TCRs come from an adult in good health. Each CDR3 is given with its conserved first and last residue. D genes are given only for firm matches. Clone size is shown for a subset of rows, as once, few, many or a class of expanded clone.

D: TRBD1; V: TRBV10-2; size: NA; J: TRBJ2-2; DNA: TGCGCCACCGAAAGACAGGGAGACACCGGGGAGCTGTTTTTT; CDR3: CATERQGDTGELFF
D: NA; V: TRBV3-1/TRBV3-2; size: NA; J: TRBJ2-2; DNA: TGTGCCAGCAGCCAAGTCGGGGAAAGGATGCACGGGGAGCTGTTTTTT; CDR3: CASSQVGERMHGELFF
D: NA; V: TRBV2; size: once; J: TRBJ1-4; DNA: TGTGCCAGCAGTTCCTCAGGGGCGACTAATGAAAAACTGTTTTTT; CDR3: CASSSSGATNEKLFF
D: NA; V: TRBV20-1; size: NA; J: TRBJ2-4; DNA: TGCAGTGCTAGTAGAGAGGGTGGCAAAAACATTCAGTACTTC; CDR3: CSASREGGKNIQYF
D: NA; V: TRBV5-1; size: NA; J: TRBJ1-5; DNA: TGCGCCAGCAGCCTTAGCGGGCAGAGCAATCAGCCCCAGCATTTT; CDR3: CASSLSGQSNQPQHF
D: NA; V: TRBV4-1; size: NA; J: TRBJ1-5; DNA: TGCGCCAGCAGCCAAATCCGAGATCAGCCCCAGCATTTT; CDR3: CASSQIRDQPQHF
D: NA; V: TRBV11-2; size: NA; J: TRBJ1-1; DNA: TGTGCCAGCAGCTGGCAGGGTACTGAAGCTTTCTTT; CDR3: CASSWQGTEAFF
D: NA; V: TRBV10-3; size: NA; J: TRBJ1-2; DNA: TGTGCCATCAGCGCTCCGGACTCATACTATGGCTACACCTTC; CDR3: CAISAPDSYYGYTF
D: NA; V: TRBV7-8; size: NA; J: TRBJ2-1; DNA: TGTGCCAGCAGCGCAGATCCCAATGAGCAGTTCTTC; CDR3: CASSADPNEQFF
D: TRBD2; V: TRBV23-1; size: NA; J: TRBJ2-5; DNA: TGCGCCAGCAGTCAAGCCGGACTAGCGGACCAAGAGACCCAGTACTTC; CDR3: CASSQAGLADQETQYF
D: NA; V: TRBV5-1; size: NA; J: TRBJ1-1; DNA: TGCGCCAGCAGCTTGGCCGAGTTGGGCGAAGCTTTCTTT; CDR3: CASSLAELGEAFF
D: NA; V: TRBV2; size: NA; J: TRBJ2-7; DNA: TGTGCCAGCAGTTCGGACACCTACTACGAGCAGTACTTC; CDR3: CASSSDTYYEQYF
D: TRBD1; V: TRBV7-9; size: NA; J: TRBJ1-1; DNA: TGTGCCAGCAGCTCCCGTGGGACAGCTTTAGAAGCTTTCTTT; CDR3: CASSSRGTALEAFF
D: NA; V: TRBV28; size: NA; J: TRBJ1-4; DNA: TGTGCCAGCAGCCCCGCCAGGGAGGATGAAAAACTGTTTTTT; CDR3: CASSPAREDEKLFF
D: TRBD1; V: TRBV4-2; size: NA; J: TRBJ2-7; DNA: TGTGCCAGCAGCCAATTGGACAGGGGAAGCGAGCAGTACTTC; CDR3: CASSQLDRGSEQYF
D: NA; V: TRBV15; size: NA; J: TRBJ2-3; DNA: TGTGCCACCAGTCCAGCCCAGGGATATACGCAGTATTTT; CDR3: CATSPAQGYTQYF
D: TRBD1; V: TRBV5-1; size: NA; J: TRBJ1-1; DNA: TGCGCCACCGGGACAGACCTGAACACTGAAGCTTTCTTT; CDR3: CATGTDLNTEAFF
D: NA; V: TRBV5-1; size: NA; J: TRBJ2-7; DNA: TGCGCCAGCAGCTTGCCATCCTACGAGCAGTACTTC; CDR3: CASSLPSYEQYF
D: NA; V: TRBV28; size: NA; J: TRBJ1-6; DNA: TGTGCCAGCAGTACCTCAGGGATCGGGAATTCACCCCTCCACTTT; CDR3: CASSTSGIGNSPLHF
D: NA; V: TRBV4-1; size: NA; J: TRBJ1-2; DNA: TGCGCCAGCAGCCAAGATATTAGTGGCTACACCTTC; CDR3: CASSQDISGYTF
D: NA; V: TRBV9; size: NA; J: TRBJ1-1; DNA: TGTGCCAGCAGCCCAAGAATAGACGTGAACACTGAAGCTTTCTTT; CDR3: CASSPRIDVNTEAFF
D: NA; V: TRBV19; size: NA; J: TRBJ1-1; DNA: TGTGCCAGTAGCCCCGCTGGAGACACACCGTGGAACACTGAAGCTTTCTTT; CDR3: CASSPAGDTPWNTEAFF
D: NA; V: TRBV7-9; size: NA; J: TRBJ1-5; DNA: TGTGCCAGCAGCTTAGGTGGTCCCAATCAGCCCCAGCATTTT; CDR3: CASSLGGPNQPQHF
D: NA; V: TRBV6-5; size: NA; J: TRBJ1-5; DNA: TGTGCCAGCAGTCGTGACAGGCCCTCGAGTCAGCCCCAGCATTTT; CDR3: CASSRDRPSSQPQHF
D: NA; V: TRBV7-9; size: NA; J: TRBJ2-7; DNA: TGTGCCAGCAGCCCCCGGGACTGGCTCTACGAGCAGTACTTC; CDR3: CASSPRDWLYEQYF
D: NA; V: TRBV11-2; size: once; J: TRBJ1-1; DNA: TGTGCCAGCAGCCCCGGTCGGAACACTGAAGCTTTCTTT; CDR3: CASSPGRNTEAFF
D: TRBD2; V: TRBV9; size: NA; J: TRBJ2-1; DNA: TGTGCCAGCAGCGAGGGACTAGCGGGGAACAATGAGCAGTTCTTC; CDR3: CASSEGLAGNNEQFF
D: TRBD1; V: TRBV5-1; size: once; J: TRBJ2-5; DNA: TGCGCCAGTACAGGGGTACAAGAGACCCAGTACTTC; CDR3: CASTGVQETQYF
D: TRBD1; V: TRBV28; size: once; J: TRBJ1-5; DNA: TGTGCCAGCAGAACCCCGGGACAGAAAAATCAGCCCCAGCATTTT; CDR3: CASRTPGQKNQPQHF
D: NA; V: TRBV29-1; size: once; J: TRBJ1-1; DNA: TGCAGCGGTTACGTCAACACTGAAGCTTTCTTT; CDR3: CSGYVNTEAFF
D: NA; V: TRBV12-5; size: NA; J: TRBJ1-2; DNA: TGTGCTAGCTCTGACAGCCTTTATGGCTACACCTTC; CDR3: CASSDSLYGYTF
D: NA; V: TRBV28; size: once; J: TRBJ2-5; DNA: TGTGCCAGCAGTTTATCTCGGCGGGACAGACAAGAGACCCAGTACTTC; CDR3: CASSLSRRDRQETQYF
D: NA; V: TRBV7-2; size: NA; J: TRBJ1-1; DNA: TGTGCCAGCAGCTTCAGCGGGGTTCTCGGCACTGAAGCTTTCTTT; CDR3: CASSFSGVLGTEAFF
D: NA; V: TRBV7-9; size: NA; J: TRBJ2-7; DNA: TGTGCCAGCAGCTTCACCGGGCCTTCCTACGAGCAGTACTTC; CDR3: CASSFTGPSYEQYF
D: NA; V: TRBV6-1; size: NA; J: TRBJ1-1; DNA: TGTGCCAGCAGTGAACGGGAGAACACTGAAGCTTTCTTT; CDR3: CASSERENTEAFF
D: NA; V: TRBV2; size: NA; J: TRBJ1-1; DNA: TGTGCCAGCGTGGGTTATACTGAAGCTTTCTTT; CDR3: CASVGYTEAFF
D: NA; V: TRBV7-2; size: NA; J: TRBJ1-5; DNA: TGTGCCAGCAGCTTAGCGCTTAGTGGACAGCAGCCCCAGCATTTT; CDR3: CASSLALSGQQPQHF
D: TRBD1; V: TRBV5-1; size: NA; J: TRBJ2-6; DNA: TGCGCCAGCAGCCCACCGGGACAGGGGGCAACTGGGGCCAACGTCCTGACTTTC; CDR3: CASSPPGQGATGANVLTF
D: NA; V: TRBV19; size: few; J: TRBJ1-2; DNA: TGTGCCAGTACCGCAGCCGGACACCATGGCTACACCTTC; CDR3: CASTAAGHHGYTF